This TCR beta chain was documented in a study of PD-1 blockade in mismatch repair-deficient tumors. The sample holds a few counts of this clone. Produced via immunoSEQ multiplex PCR; TCRdb's table is partial and in-frame only. The repertoire consists of roughly 70,000 clones, with approximately 82% occurring once and the leading ten covering 4.5% to 6.5%. Every patient had mismatch repair deficiency by PCR or immunohistochemistry. TCRs were sequenced from a few patients responding to pembrolizumab. The CDR3 extends over 15 amino acids. CDR1 is SNHLY, CDR2 FYNNEI, per germline. The trim removed 8 bases at V and 0 bases at J, leaving 8 bases unmatched.

The J gene is TRBJ2-7, the V gene TRBV2; TRBD1 aligns across 9 bases. The sample in question was peripheral blood, obtained 2 weeks after starting pembrolizumab. This receptor was taken from an adult with mismatch repair-deficient cancer. CDR3 amino acids: CASGYRGQSSYEQYF. The DNA for the CDR3 is TGTGCCAGCGGGTACAGGGGGCAGAGCTCCTACGAGCAGTACTTC.